This is a list of T cell receptor beta chains from one sample in a study of shared clonotypes between healthy human individuals. Clones were sequenced by immunoSEQ multiplex PCR, and TCRdb holds only the in-frame ones, with some missing. The sample records hundreds of thousands of clones, approximately 79% being singletons. Sequencing was performed on memory CD4+ T cells sorted from blood. These receptors originate from a woman aged 25 to 39 in good health. CDR3s include the opening cysteine and the closing phenylalanine or tryptophan. The order of the fields is J gene, clone size, D gene, V gene, CDR3 DNA, CDR3 protein. D genes are given only for firm matches. Some rows have no size entry. The others give once, few or many, or a class for an expanded clone.

TRBJ1-1 few - TRBV20-1 TGCAGTGCTAGGAAGACTGAAGCTTTCTTT CSARKTEAFF
TRBJ2-5 - TRBD2 TRBV5-6 TGTGCCAGCAGCAGGGGGTTAATAGCGGGGAGGCAAGAGACCCAGTACTTC CASSRGLIAGRQETQYF
TRBJ2-3 - TRBD2 TRBV29-1 TGCAGCGGCTCCGGGACTAGGGGCTTTGGTACGCAGTATTTT CSGSGTRGFGTQYF
TRBJ1-2 - - TRBV27 TGTGCCAGCCGGACAGCCGGATATGGCTACACCTTC CASRTAGYGYTF
TRBJ2-7 - - TRBV11-2 TGTGCCAGCAGCACCCAAAGGGATGTCGAGCAGTACTTC CASSTQRDVEQYF
TRBJ1-2 - - TRBV18 TGTGCCAGCTTAGCCGGGACGGGATCCTATGGCTACACCTTC CASLAGTGSYGYTF
TRBJ1-1 - - TRBV5-1 TGCGCCAGCAGCCCGGTGGGAGGGCCCAACACTGAAGCTTTCTTT CASSPVGGPNTEAFF
TRBJ2-1 - - TRBV19 TGTGCCAGTAGTATACCAGGAGGGGATGAGCAGTTCTTC CASSIPGGDEQFF
TRBJ2-7 - - TRBV4-2 TGTGCCAGCAGCTTAATCGGAGCCTACGAGCAGTACTTC CASSLIGAYEQYF
TRBJ2-5 - TRBD1 TRBV10-3 TGTGCCATCAGGCCGACCGGCAGGGGGCAAGAGACCCAGTACTTC CAIRPTGRGQETQYF
TRBJ2-5 few - TRBV28 TGTGCCAGCAGCCCAACGGGGTTTGGAGAGACCCAGTACTTC CASSPTGFGETQYF
TRBJ2-1 - TRBD2 TRBV5-1 TGCGCCAGCAGCCCTGGCCTTGGGGGATCTAGCGGGGGATACAATGAGCAGTTCTTC CASSPGLGGSSGGYNEQFF
TRBJ2-5 many - TRBV27 TGTGCCAGCAGTTTTGCGGGATTCCAAGAGACCCAGTACTTC CASSFAGFQETQYF
TRBJ2-7 few - TRBV18 TGTGCCAGCTCATCTTCGGGACACCTCTACGAGCAGTACTTC CASSSSGHLYEQYF
TRBJ1-2 - - TRBV15 TGTGCCACCAGCAGATTCGGAGGCTACACCTTC CATSRFGGYTF
TRBJ2-7 - - TRBV9 TGTGCCAGCAGCCCCCGACTTGTTTCTGAAGAGCAGTACTTC CASSPRLVSEEQYF
TRBJ1-1 - - TRBV6-5 TGTGCCAGCAGCCAGGGGAACGGTTTGAACACTGAAGCTTTCTTT CASSQGNGLNTEAFF
TRBJ1-2 - - TRBV29-1 TGCAGCGTCCCTGGGGCAGGGTGGCATGGCTACACCTTC CSVPGAGWHGYTF
TRBJ2-7 - TRBD2 TRBV10-3 TGTGCCATCAGGGGACTAGCGGGAGGAAACGAGCAGTACTTC CAIRGLAGGNEQYF
TRBJ1-2 few - TRBV19 TGTGCCAGTACCCCGACTGGGGAGGTGGCCCTATATGGCTACACCTTC CASTPTGEVALYGYTF
TRBJ1-2 - - TRBV30 TGTGCCTGGACTAAGGGATTCGAACTGGCCTTACTCCATGGCTACACCTTC CAWTKGFELALLHGYTF
TRBJ2-7 - TRBD1 TRBV28 TGTGCCAGCAGTTTGATTCCGGGAGACAGGGGCTACGAGCAGTACTTC CASSLIPGDRGYEQYF
TRBJ2-2 - TRBD1 TRBV30 TGTGCCTGGAGTGGGGGACAGCTTAGAGGGAACACCGGGGAGCTGTTTTTT CAWSGGQLRGNTGELFF
TRBJ1-1 - - TRBV10-2 TGCGCCAGCAGTGAGGGGCAGAACCTAAACACTGAAGCTTTCTTT CASSEGQNLNTEAFF
TRBJ1-2 - - TRBV18 TGTGCCAGCTCACCAATCTATAAGGCGGATAACTATGGCTACACCTTC CASSPIYKADNYGYTF
TRBJ2-5 - - TRBV15 TGTGCCACCAGCAGAGATGAGGGCCATCAAGAGACCCAGTACTTC CATSRDEGHQETQYF
TRBJ1-4 few - TRBV6-6 TGTGCCAGCAGTTACATTAATGAAAAACTGTTTTTT CASSYINEKLFF
TRBJ1-1 - - TRBV11-2 TGTGCCAGCAGCTTAGTTGCAGGTAACACTGAAGCTTTCTTT CASSLVAGNTEAFF
TRBJ2-7 - - TRBV28 TGTGCCAGCAGTCGGGAGTGGGGGTACGAGCAGTACTTC CASSREWGYEQYF